This TCR beta chain was found in a study of early T cells in non-severe SARS-CoV-2 infection. The CDR3 is 16 amino acids. V shed 6 bases and J shed 4 bases, with 22 bases lying between them. This clonotype came up many times. One entry per CDR3 protein results from TCRdb running MiXCR on the 5' RACE reads. The repertoire consists of some 42,000 distinct CDR3 sequences, with roughly 6.2% occurring once and the leading ten covering about 7.8%. The source of this sequence is an adult who was a healthcare worker with PCR-confirmed SARS-CoV-2 infection or an uninfected control (not recorded which). V and J are TRBV12-3 or TRBV12-4 and TRBJ2-7; D may be TRBD1 (6 bases). The sample consisted of whole blood, taken at baseline. The CDR3 loop is CASSSLRDINSYEQYF. DNA for the CDR3: TGTGCCAGCAGCTCTCTCCGGGACATAAATTCTTACGAGCAGTACTTC.